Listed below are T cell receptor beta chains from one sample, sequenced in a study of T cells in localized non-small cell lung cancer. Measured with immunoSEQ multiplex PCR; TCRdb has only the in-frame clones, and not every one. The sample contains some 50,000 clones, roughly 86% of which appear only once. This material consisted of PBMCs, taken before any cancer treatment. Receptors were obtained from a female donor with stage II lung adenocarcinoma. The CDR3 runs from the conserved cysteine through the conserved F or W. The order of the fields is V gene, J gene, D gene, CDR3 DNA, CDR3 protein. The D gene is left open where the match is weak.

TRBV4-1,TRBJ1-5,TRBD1,TGCGCCAGCAGCCAAGATTTAAGGGCCAGGGGGTATAGCAATCAGCCCCAGCATTTT,CASSQDLRARGYSNQPQHF
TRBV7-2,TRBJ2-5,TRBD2,TGTGCCAGCAGCCCGCGGGGGGGTGCGGGGGAGACCCAGTACTTC,CASSPRGGAGETQYF
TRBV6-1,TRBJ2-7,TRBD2,TGTGCCAGCAGGCGGGGGGGGGACGTAGCCTACGAGCAGTACTTC,CASRRGGDVAYEQYF
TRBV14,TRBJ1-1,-,TGTGCCAGCAGGAGCAGGGGTAACACTGAAGCTTTCTTT,CASRSRGNTEAFF
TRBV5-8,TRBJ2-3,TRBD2,TGTGCCAGCAGCTTGGTTGGGACTAGCGCGCAGTATTTT,CASSLVGTSAQYF
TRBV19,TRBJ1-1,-,TGTGCCAGTAGAACACCCGCAGCGGCTGAAGCTTTCTTT,CASRTPAAAEAFF
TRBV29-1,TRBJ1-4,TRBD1,TGCAGCGCTACAGGGGGCGGTGAAAAACTGTTTTTT,CSATGGGEKLFF
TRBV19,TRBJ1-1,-,TGTGCCAGTAGTATGACGGGGGTAGGAGCTTTCTTT,CASSMTGVGAFF
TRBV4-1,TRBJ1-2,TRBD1,TGCGCCAGCAGCCAAGGGGACAGGGGGGATGGCTACACCTTC,CASSQGDRGDGYTF
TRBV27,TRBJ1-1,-,TGTGCCAGCAGTCTGGACAGAGGGTACACTGAAGCTTTCTTT,CASSLDRGYTEAFF
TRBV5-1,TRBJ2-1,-,TGCGCCAGCTACGTACAGGGAGGGAACCTAGAGCAGTTCTTC,CASYVQGGNLEQFF
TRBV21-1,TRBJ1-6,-,TGTGCCAGCAGCAAAGAGGCTGCAGGGGGAAATTCACCCCTCCACTTT,CASSKEAAGGNSPLHF
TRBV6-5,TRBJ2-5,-,TGTGCCAGCAGTTCGCGGGGAGAGTATGAGACCCAGTACTTC,CASSSRGEYETQYF